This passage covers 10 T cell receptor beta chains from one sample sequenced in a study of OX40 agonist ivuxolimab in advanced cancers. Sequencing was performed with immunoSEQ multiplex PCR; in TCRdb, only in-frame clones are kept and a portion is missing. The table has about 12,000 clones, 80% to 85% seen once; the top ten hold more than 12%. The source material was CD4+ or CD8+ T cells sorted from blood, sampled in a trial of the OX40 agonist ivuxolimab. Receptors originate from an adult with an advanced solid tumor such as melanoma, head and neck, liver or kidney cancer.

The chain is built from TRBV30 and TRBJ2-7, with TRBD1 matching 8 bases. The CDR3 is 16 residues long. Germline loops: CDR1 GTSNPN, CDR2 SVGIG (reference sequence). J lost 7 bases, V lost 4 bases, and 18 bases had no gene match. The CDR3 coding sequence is TGTGCCTGGACCCCCGTGAACAGGGGGAGAGTGGGAGAGCAGTACTTC. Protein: CAWTPVNRGRVGEQYF.

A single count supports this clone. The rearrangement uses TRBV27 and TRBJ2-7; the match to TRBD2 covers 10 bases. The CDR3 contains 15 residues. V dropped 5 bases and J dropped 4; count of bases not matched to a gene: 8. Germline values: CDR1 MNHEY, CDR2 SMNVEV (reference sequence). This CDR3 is CASSSRTSGVYEQYF. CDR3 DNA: TGTGCCAGCAGTAGCCGGACTAGCGGAGTATACGAGCAGTACTTC.

The CDR3 loop is CASSQVGSAYNEQFF. The CDR3 DNA sequence: TGTGCCAGCAGCCAAGTTGGTAGCGCCTACAATGAGCAGTTCTTC. The chain combines TRBV14 with TRBJ2-1; maybe TRBD2 (5 bases). The length of the CDR3 is 15 residues. The germline gives CDR1 SGHDN, CDR2 FVKESK. The V end lost 1 base, the J end lost 2 bases, and 9 bases lay between the germline ends. The full variable domain, in which reference TRBV14 and TRBJ2-1 provide the parts outside the CDR3, is EAGVTQFPSHSVIEKGQTVTLRCDPISGHDNLYWYRRVMGKEIKFLLHFVKESKQDESGMPNNRFLAERTGGTYSTLKVQPAELEDSGVYFCASSQVGSAYNEQFFGPGTRLTVL.

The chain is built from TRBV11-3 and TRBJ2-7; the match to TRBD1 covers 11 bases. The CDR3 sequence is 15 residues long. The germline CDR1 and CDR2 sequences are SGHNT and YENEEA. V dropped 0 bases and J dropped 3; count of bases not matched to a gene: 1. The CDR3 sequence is CASSLDGTGGYEQYF. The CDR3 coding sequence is TGTGCCAGCAGCTTAGATGGGACAGGGGGCTACGAGCAGTACTTC.

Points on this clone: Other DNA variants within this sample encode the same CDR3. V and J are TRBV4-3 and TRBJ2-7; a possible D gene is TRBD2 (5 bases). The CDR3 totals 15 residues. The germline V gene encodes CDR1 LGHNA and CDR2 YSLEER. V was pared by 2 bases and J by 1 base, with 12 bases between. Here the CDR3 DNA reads TGCGCCAGCAGCCAACAACACACGGGGTCCTACGAGCAGTACTTC. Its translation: CASSQQHTGSYEQYF.

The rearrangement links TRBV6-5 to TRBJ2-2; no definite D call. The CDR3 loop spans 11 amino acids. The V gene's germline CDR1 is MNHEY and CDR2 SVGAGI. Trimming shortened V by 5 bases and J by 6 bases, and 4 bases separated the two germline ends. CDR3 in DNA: TGTGCCAGCAGTACCCCCGGGGAGCTGTTTTTT. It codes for CASSTPGELFF.

CDR3 amino acids: CASNKRLAGAGEQYF. As DNA, the CDR3 is TGTGCCAGCAATAAAAGACTAGCGGGAGCGGGCGAGCAGTACTTC. V gene TRBV28 combines with J gene TRBJ2-7, with TRBD2 matching 12 bases. CDR1 and CDR2 (germline): MDHEN, SYDVKM. V was pared by 7 bases and J by 6 bases, with 10 bases of the junction left unmatched. The CDR3 extends over 15 amino acids. Variable domain in full (rest from reference TRBV28 and TRBJ2-7): DVKVTQSSRYLVKRTGEKVFLECVQDMDHENMFWYRQDPGLGLRLIYFSYDVKMKEKGDIPEGYSVSREKKERFSLILESASTNQTSMYLCASNKRLAGAGEQYFGPGTRLTVT.

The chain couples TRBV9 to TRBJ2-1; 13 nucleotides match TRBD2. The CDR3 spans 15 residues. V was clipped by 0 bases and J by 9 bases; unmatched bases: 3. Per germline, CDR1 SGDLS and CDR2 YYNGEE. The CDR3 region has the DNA TGTGCCAGCAGCGTAGGACTAGCGGGAGGAGGTGAGCAGTTCTTC. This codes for CASSVGLAGGGEQFF.

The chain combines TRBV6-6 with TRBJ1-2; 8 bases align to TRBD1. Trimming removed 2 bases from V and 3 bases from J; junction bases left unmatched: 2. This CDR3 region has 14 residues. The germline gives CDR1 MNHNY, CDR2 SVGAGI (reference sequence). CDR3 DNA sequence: TGTGCCAGCAGTTACCAGACAGGGGACTATGGCTACACCTTC. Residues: CASSYQTGDYGYTF.

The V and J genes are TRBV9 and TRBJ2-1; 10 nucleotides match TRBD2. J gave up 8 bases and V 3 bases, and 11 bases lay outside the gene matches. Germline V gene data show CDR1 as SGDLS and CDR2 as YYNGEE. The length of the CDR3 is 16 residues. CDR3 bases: TGTGCCAGCAGCGCTTTCCTAGCGGGAGTTTCAGATGAGCAGTTCTTC. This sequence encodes CASSAFLAGVSDEQFF.